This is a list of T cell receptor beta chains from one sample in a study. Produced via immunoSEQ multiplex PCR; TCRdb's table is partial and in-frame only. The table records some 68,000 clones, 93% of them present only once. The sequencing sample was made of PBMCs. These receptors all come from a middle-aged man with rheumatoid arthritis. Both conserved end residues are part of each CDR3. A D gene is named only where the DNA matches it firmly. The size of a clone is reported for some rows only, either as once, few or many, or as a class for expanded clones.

TGTGCCAGCAGCCCCTGGACTAGCGGGGGGAGTTATACAGATACGCAGTATTTT	CASSPWTSGGSYTDTQYF	TRBJ2-3	TRBV3-1/TRBV3-2	-	TRBD2
TGTGCCAGCACCTCCCTTAAGGGGGGGGTAGAAAAACTGTTTTTT	CASTSLKGGVEKLFF	TRBJ1-4	TRBV25-1	once	-
TGTGCCAGCAGTGGCCGGGACAGGGGGATCAATAGCAATCAGCCCCAGCATTTT	CASSGRDRGINSNQPQHF	TRBJ1-5	TRBV28	-	TRBD1
TGTGCCAGCTCACCCATCCAACGGCGACAGCCCCAGCATTTT	CASSPIQRRQPQHF	TRBJ1-5	TRBV18	-	-
TGTGCCACCAGCCCGCCCTCGACTAGCTGGGAAGAGACCCAGTACTTC	CATSPPSTSWEETQYF	TRBJ2-5	TRBV15	-	TRBD2
TGTGCCAGCAGCTTAGGAGGGTCTGAAGCTCAGCCCCAGCATTTT	CASSLGGSEAQPQHF	TRBJ1-5	TRBV7-9	-	-
TGTGCCAGCAGAGGCCAGGTGAGCTCCTACGAGCAGTACTTC	CASRGQVSSYEQYF	TRBJ2-7	TRBV2	-	-
TGTGCCAGCAGACACAGGGGGGGGACTGAAGCTTTCTTT	CASRHRGGTEAFF	TRBJ1-1	TRBV6-5	-	TRBD1
TGTGCCAGCAGCCCCCCCGGCGGGGTAAACTATGGCTACACCTTC	CASSPPGGVNYGYTF	TRBJ1-2	TRBV9	-	-
TGTGCCAGCAGTTCACTAGCGGGCGGTGCCTACGAGCAGTACTTC	CASSSLAGGAYEQYF	TRBJ2-7	TRBV27	-	TRBD2
TGTGCCACCAGGAGAGGGACAGGGGCTAACTACGAGCAGTACTTC	CATRRGTGANYEQYF	TRBJ2-7	TRBV24-1	-	TRBD1
TGTGCCCACCAAAATTTAGACAGAGACTATGGCTACACCTTC	CAHQNLDRDYGYTF	TRBJ1-2	TRBV30	-	-
TGTGCCAGCAGCGTAGAAGTTAACACTGAAGCTTTCTTT	CASSVEVNTEAFF	TRBJ1-1	TRBV9	once	-
TGCAGCGTTGGGGTCTCCTACGAGCAGTACTTC	CSVGVSYEQYF	TRBJ2-7	TRBV29-1	-	-
TGTGCCAGCAGCTTAGACGGCGACGTGCTGAATTCACCCCTCCACTTT	CASSLDGDVLNSPLHF	TRBJ1-6	TRBV7-6	-	-
TGCAGCGTAAGCCAGGGGAGCAATCAGCCCCAGCATTTT	CSVSQGSNQPQHF	TRBJ1-5	TRBV29-1	-	-
TGTGCCAGCAGCCAGAGGGGCGGGGTAGCTAACTATGGCTACACCTTC	CASSQRGGVANYGYTF	TRBJ1-2	TRBV3-1/TRBV3-2	once	-
TGTGCCAGCATCAAAGGGGGGACAGGGGAGGGCTACACCTTC	CASIKGGTGEGYTF	TRBJ1-2	TRBV28	-	TRBD1
TGTGCCAGCAGCCAAGCTACCGCTAACTATGGCTACACCTTC	CASSQATANYGYTF	TRBJ1-2	TRBV4-2	-	-
TGCGCCAGCAGCCCCTCGGGACAGGGTCTGAACACTGAAGCTTTCTTT	CASSPSGQGLNTEAFF	TRBJ1-1	TRBV4-1	-	TRBD1
TGCAGCGTTTTAACCGGGACAGACAATGAGCAGTTCTTC	CSVLTGTDNEQFF	TRBJ2-1	TRBV29-1	-	TRBD1
TGTGCCAGTAGCACGGACAGGGGGCGACAGCCCCAGCATTTT	CASSTDRGRQPQHF	TRBJ1-5	TRBV19	-	TRBD1
TGTGCCATCAGTGCCACAGGGTCCCTTTCCTACAATGAGCAGTTCTTC	CAISATGSLSYNEQFF	TRBJ2-1	TRBV10-3	-	-
TGTGCCAGCAGCTTCCAGACAGGGGGCGGCTATGGCTACACCTTC	CASSFQTGGGYGYTF	TRBJ1-2	TRBV7-2	-	TRBD1
TGTGCCAGCAGTGGGCCGGGGGGGGCGCTCTCCTACGAGCAGTACTTC	CASSGPGGALSYEQYF	TRBJ2-7	TRBV27	-	TRBD2
TGTGCCAGCAGTACAGATACGCAGTATTTT	CASSTDTQYF	TRBJ2-3	TRBV28	-	-
TGTGCCAGTACGGGACTTCAAGAGACCCAGTACTTC	CASTGLQETQYF	TRBJ2-5	TRBV18	-	-
TGTGCCAGCTCACCCGGGACTAGCGGGAGGATCACCACCTACGAGCAGTACTTC	CASSPGTSGRITTYEQYF	TRBJ2-7	TRBV18	-	TRBD2
TGTGCCAGCTGTCTCGGGACAGTTAGCAATCAGCCCCAGCATTTT	CASCLGTVSNQPQHF	TRBJ1-5	TRBV18	-	TRBD1
TGCGCCAGCAGTGAGTTTCGGACAGGGTTTTCACCCCTCCACTTT	CASSEFRTGFSPLHF	TRBJ1-6	TRBV10-1	once	TRBD1
TGTGCCAGCAGCCTAATTCCGGGGACAGGAATATCCTACGAGCAGTACTTC	CASSLIPGTGISYEQYF	TRBJ2-7	TRBV27	-	TRBD1
TGTGCCAGCAGCCTAGGACAGGGATTGAGTGAAGCTTTCTTT	CASSLGQGLSEAFF	TRBJ1-1	TRBV11-1	-	TRBD1
TGTGCCAGCAGCCCGGACCCCTACGAGCAGTACTTC	CASSPDPYEQYF	TRBJ2-7	TRBV3-1/TRBV3-2	-	-
TGTGCCAGCAGCTCCCAGGGCGGGCTAAATTCACCCCTCCACTTT	CASSSQGGLNSPLHF	TRBJ1-6	TRBV7-9	once	-